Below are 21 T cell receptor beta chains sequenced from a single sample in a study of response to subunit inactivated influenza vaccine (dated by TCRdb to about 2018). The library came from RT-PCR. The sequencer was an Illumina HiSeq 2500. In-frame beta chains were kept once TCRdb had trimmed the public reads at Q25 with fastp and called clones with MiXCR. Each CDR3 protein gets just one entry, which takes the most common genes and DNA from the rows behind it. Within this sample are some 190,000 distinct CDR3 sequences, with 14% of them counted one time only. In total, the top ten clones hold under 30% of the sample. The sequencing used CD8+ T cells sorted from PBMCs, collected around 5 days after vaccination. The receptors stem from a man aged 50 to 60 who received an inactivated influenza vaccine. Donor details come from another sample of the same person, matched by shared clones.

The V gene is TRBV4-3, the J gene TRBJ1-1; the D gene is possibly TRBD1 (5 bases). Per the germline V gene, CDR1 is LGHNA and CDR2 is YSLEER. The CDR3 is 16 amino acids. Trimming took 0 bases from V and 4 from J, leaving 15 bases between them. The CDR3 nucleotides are TGCGCCAGCAGCCAAGATATCGGGGCGGGGAGCACTGAAGCTTTCTTT. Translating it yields CASSQDIGAGSTEAFF.

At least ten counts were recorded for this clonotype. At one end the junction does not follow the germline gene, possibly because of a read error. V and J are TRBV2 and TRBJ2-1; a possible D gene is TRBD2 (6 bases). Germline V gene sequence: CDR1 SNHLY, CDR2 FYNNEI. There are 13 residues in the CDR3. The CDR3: CASSDPGLFLGLF. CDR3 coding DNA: TGTGCCAGCAGCGACCCGGGACTGTTTTTAGGGCTCTTC. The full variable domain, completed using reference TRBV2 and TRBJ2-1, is EPEVTQTPSHQVTQMGQEVILRCVPISNHLYFYWYRQILGQKVEFLVSFYNNEISEKSEIFDDQFSVERPDGSNFTLKIRSTKLEDSAMYFCASSDPGLFLGLFGPGTRLTVL.

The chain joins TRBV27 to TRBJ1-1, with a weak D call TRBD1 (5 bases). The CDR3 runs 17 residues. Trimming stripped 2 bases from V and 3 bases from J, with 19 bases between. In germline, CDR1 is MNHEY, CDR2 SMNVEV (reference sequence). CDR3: CASSLLSPGGIDTEAFF. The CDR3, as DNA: TGTGCCAGCAGTTTACTTAGCCCGGGGGGTATAGACACTGAAGCTTTCTTT.

The CDR3 bases are TGTGCCAGCAGTCAGACTAGCGGAGGGGACAATGAGCAGTTCTTC. Its translation is CASSQTSGGDNEQFF. The chain employs TRBV27 and TRBJ2-1; 9 bases line up with TRBD2. With 5 bases clipped from V and 5 bases from J, the junction kept 7 bases outside the gene matches. The germline V gene has CDR1 MNHEY and CDR2 SMNVEV (reference sequence). The CDR3 runs to 15 residues.

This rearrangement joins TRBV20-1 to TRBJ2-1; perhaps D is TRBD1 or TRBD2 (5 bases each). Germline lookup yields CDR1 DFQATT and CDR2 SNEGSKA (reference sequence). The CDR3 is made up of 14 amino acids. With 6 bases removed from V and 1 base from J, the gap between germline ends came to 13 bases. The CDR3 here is CSAVTGPSYNEQFF. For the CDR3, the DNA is TGCAGTGCGGTAACGGGACCGTCCTACAATGAGCAGTTCTTC.

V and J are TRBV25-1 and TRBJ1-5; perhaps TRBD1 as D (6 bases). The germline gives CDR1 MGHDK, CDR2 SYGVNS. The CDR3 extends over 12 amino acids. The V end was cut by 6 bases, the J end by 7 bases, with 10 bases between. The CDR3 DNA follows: TGTGCCAGCAGCAGGGGCGGGCAGCCCCAGCATTTT. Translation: CASSRGGQPQHF.

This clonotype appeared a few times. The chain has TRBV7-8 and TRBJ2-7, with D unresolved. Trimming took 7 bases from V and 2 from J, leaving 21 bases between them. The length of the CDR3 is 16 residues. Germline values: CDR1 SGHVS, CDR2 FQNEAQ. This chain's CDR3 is CASTPGVVIDPYEQYF. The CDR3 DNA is TGTGCCAGCACCCCTGGAGTAGTAATCGATCCCTACGAGCAGTACTTC.

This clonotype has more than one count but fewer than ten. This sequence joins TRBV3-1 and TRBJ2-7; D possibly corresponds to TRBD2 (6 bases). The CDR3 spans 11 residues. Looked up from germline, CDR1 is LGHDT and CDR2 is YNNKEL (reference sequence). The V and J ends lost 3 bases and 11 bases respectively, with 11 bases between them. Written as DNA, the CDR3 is TGTGCCAGCAGCCACACTAGCTTGAAGTACTTC. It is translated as CASSHTSLKYF.

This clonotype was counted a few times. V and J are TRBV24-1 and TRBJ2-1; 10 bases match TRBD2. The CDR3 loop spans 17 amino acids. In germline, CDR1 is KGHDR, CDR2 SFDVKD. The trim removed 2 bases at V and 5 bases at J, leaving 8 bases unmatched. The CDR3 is CATSDYIQLAGNNEQFF. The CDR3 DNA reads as TGTGCCACCAGTGATTACATACAACTAGCGGGGAACAATGAGCAGTTCTTC.

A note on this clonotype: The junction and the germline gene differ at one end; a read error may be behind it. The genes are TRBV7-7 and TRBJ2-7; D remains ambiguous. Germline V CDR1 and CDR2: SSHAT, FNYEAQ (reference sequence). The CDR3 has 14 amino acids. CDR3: CASSIGVGSYEQYF. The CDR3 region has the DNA TGTGCTAGCAGCATAGGCGTGGGGTCCTACGAGCAGTACTTC.

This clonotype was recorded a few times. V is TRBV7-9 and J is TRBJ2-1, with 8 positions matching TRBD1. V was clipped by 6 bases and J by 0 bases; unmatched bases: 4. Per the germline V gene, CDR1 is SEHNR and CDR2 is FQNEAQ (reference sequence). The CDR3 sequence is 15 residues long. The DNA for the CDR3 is TGTGCCAGCAGTACCAGGGGGCACTCCTACAATGAGCAGTTCTTC. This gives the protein CASSTRGHSYNEQFF.

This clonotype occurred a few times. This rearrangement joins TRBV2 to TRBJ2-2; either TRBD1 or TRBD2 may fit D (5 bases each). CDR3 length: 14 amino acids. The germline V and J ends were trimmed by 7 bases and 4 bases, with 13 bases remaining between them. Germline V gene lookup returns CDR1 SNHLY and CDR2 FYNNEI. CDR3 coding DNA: TGTGCCAGCAACGGTGGGACGCTCACCGGGGAGCTGTTTTTT. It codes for CASNGGTLTGELFF. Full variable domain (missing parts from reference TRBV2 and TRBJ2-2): EPEVTQTPSHQVTQMGQEVILRCVPISNHLYFYWYRQILGQKVEFLVSFYNNEISEKSEIFDDQFSVERPDGSNFTLKIRSTKLEDSAMYFCASNGGTLTGELFFGEGSRLTVL.

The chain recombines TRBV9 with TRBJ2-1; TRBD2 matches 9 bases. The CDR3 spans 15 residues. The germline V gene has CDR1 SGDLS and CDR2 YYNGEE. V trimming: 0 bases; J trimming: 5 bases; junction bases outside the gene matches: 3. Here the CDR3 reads CASSVASGENNEQFF. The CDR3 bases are TGTGCCAGCAGCGTAGCTAGCGGGGAAAACAATGAGCAGTTCTTC.

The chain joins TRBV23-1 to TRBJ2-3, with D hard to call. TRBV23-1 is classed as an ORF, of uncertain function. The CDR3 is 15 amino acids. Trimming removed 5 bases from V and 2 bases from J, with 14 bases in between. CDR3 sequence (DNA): TGCGCCAGCAGTTACCCGACCCGCCTCACAGATACGCAGTATTTT. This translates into CASSYPTRLTDTQYF.

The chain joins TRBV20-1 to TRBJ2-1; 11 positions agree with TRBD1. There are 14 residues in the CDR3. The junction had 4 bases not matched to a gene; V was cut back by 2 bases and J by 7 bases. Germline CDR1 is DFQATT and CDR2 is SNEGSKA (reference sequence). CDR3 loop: CSARRTGGPNEQFF. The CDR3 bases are TGCAGTGCTAGACGGACAGGGGGCCCTAATGAGCAGTTCTTC.

Here the CDR3 reads CATSTGSSYNEQFF. The CDR3 coding sequence is TGTGCCACCAGTACGGGCTCCAGCTACAATGAGCAGTTCTTC. The V call is TRBV24-1, the J call TRBJ2-1; D uncertain. The CDR3 covers 14 residues. Germline-derived CDR1 and CDR2 are KGHDR and SFDVKD. The germline V and J ends were trimmed by 6 bases and 3 bases, with 11 bases remaining between them.

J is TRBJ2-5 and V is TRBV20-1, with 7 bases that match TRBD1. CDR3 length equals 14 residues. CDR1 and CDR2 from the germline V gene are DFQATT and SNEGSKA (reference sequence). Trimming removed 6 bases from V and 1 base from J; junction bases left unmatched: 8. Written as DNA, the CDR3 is TGCAGTGCGGAAGACAGGGAGCCCCAAGAGACCCAGTACTTC. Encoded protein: CSAEDREPQETQYF.

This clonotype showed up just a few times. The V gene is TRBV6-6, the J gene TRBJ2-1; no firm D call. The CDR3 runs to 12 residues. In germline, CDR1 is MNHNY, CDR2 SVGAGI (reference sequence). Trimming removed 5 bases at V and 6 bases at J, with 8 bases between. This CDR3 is CASSPHSNEQFF. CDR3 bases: TGTGCCAGCAGTCCCCACAGCAATGAGCAGTTCTTC.

CDR3 sequence: CASEGAGGGPAYNEQFF. In DNA, the CDR3 is TGTGCCAGCGAGGGGGCCGGGGGCGGGCCTGCCTACAATGAGCAGTTCTTC. The J gene is TRBJ2-1, the V gene TRBV5-6; TRBD1 is a possible D gene (7 bases). The length of the CDR3 is 17 residues. Germline CDR1 and CDR2: SGHDT and YYEEEE. With 7 bases removed from V and 2 bases from J, the gap between germline ends came to 22 bases.

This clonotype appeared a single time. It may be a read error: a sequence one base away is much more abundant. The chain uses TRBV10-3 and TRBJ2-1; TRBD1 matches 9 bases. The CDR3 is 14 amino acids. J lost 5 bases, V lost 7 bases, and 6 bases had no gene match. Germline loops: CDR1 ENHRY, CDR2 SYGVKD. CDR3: CAITRDRDNNEQFF. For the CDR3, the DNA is TGTGCCATCACTCGGGACAGGGATAACAATGAGCAGTTCTTC.

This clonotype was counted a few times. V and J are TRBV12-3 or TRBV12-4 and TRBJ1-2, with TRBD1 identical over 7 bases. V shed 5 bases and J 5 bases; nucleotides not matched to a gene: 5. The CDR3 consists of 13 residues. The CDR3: CASSPAGGYGYTF. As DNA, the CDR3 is TGTGCCAGCAGTCCCGCAGGGGGTTATGGCTACACCTTC.